Following are 15 T cell receptor beta chains from one sample sequenced in a study of HIV-infected patients and healthy controls. A single record per CDR3 protein comes from TCRdb applying MiXCR to the 5' RACE reads. This sample yields about 64,000 distinct CDR3 sequences, of which 19% are seen a single time; 1.4% belongs to the top ten. The sequenced sample consisted of CD4+ T cells from blood. Receptors were obtained from a human donor in good health.

This clonotype was observed a handful of times. The chain carries TRBV5-6 and TRBJ2-7; TRBD1 agrees at 8 bases. CDR1 is SGHDT and CDR2 is YYEEEE in the germline V gene. After removal of 1 base from V and 2 bases from J, the junction contained 5 bases not matched to a gene. The CDR3 spans 15 residues. The DNA of the CDR3 is TGTGCCAGCAGCTTGCGGGGGACAGGCCCCTACGAGCAGTACTTC. Translation gives CASSLRGTGPYEQYF.

V and J are TRBV14 and TRBJ2-3; the match to TRBD2 covers 15 bases. Looked up from germline, CDR1 is SGHDN and CDR2 is FVKESK. The CDR3 consists of 17 residues. V lost 4 bases to trimming and J lost 0 bases; unmatched junction nucleotides: 2. The CDR3 reads CASSRTSGGASTDTQYF. CDR3 coding DNA: TGTGCCAGCAGCCGGACTAGCGGGGGGGCTAGCACAGATACGCAGTATTTT.

This clonotype was seen many times. The chain joins TRBV7-2 to TRBJ2-5; 8 bases map to TRBD2. Losses at the gene ends were 5 bases for V and 1 base for J; bases not matched to a gene: 3. The CDR3 spans 14 residues. Germline CDR1 and CDR2: SGHTA and FQGNSA. CDR3 nucleotides: TGTGCCAGCAGCCGGACTAGCCCCCAAGAGACCCAGTACTTC. Its protein is CASSRTSPQETQYF.

The genes are TRBV2 and TRBJ2-3, with 8 bases fitting TRBD2. Germline V gene lookup returns CDR1 SNHLY and CDR2 FYNNEI. This CDR3 region has 14 residues. J lost 2 bases, V lost 6 bases, and 4 bases had no gene match. Here the CDR3 DNA reads TGTGCCAGCAGCGGGGGGGACGACACAGATACGCAGTATTTT. Amino acids: CASSGGDDTDTQYF.

This clonotype was picked up many times. The V gene is TRBV9, the J gene TRBJ2-2; the D call may be TRBD1 or TRBD2 (5 bases each). This CDR3 region has 15 residues. Between the trimmed V and J ends, which lost 5 bases and 5 bases, there was a span of 16 bases. CDR1 is SGDLS and CDR2 is YYNGEE in the germline V gene. The CDR3 reads CASSGTDMITGELFF. The DNA for the CDR3 is TGTGCCAGCAGTGGGACGGATATGATAACCGGGGAGCTGTTTTTT.

This clonotype has at least ten counts. V usage is TRBV4-1 and J usage is TRBJ2-6, with 8 bases lining up with TRBD1. The CDR3 spans 18 residues. The germline V gene encodes CDR1 MGHRA and CDR2 YSYEKL. V shed 5 bases and J 4 bases; nucleotides not matched to a gene: 13. Written as DNA, the CDR3 is TGCGCCAGCAGCTTAACCGGGACAGGTAATTCCGGGGCCAACGTCCTGACTTTC. Translation gives CASSLTGTGNSGANVLTF.

Ten or more counts support this clonotype. This chain uses TRBV24-1 with TRBJ2-2, with D uncertain. Germline V gene data show CDR1 as KGHDR and CDR2 as SFDVKD. Between the trimmed V and J ends, which lost 4 bases and 4 bases, there was a span of 9 bases. This CDR3 is 14 amino acids long. CDR3 sequence (DNA): TGTGCCACCAGTGAACGGGTCCGCACCGGGGAGCTGTTTTTT. Translating it yields CATSERVRTGELFF.

This clonotype has more than one count but fewer than ten. CDR3 DNA sequence: TGTGCCATCGGGGAGGGGACTAGCGGCTACGAGCAGTACTTC. Translating it yields CAIGEGTSGYEQYF. This chain links TRBV10-3 with TRBJ2-7; 11 nucleotides match TRBD2. Germline trimming cut 8 bases from V and 3 bases from J; bases unmatched to any gene: 6. CDR1 and CDR2 (germline): ENHRY, SYGVKD. There are 14 residues in the CDR3.

This clonotype appeared many times. The rearrangement uses TRBV11-2 and TRBJ2-4; D could derive from TRBD1 or TRBD2 (5 bases each). V lost 0 bases, J lost 3 bases, and 15 bases lay in between. This CDR3 has 17 amino acids. Germline V gene sequence: CDR1 SGHAT, CDR2 FQNNGV. The CDR3 sequence is CASSLEGRENFKNIQYF. CDR3 nucleotides: TGTGCCAGCAGCTTAGAGGGCAGGGAGAACTTCAAAAACATTCAGTACTTC. Full variable domain (missing parts from reference TRBV11-2 and TRBJ2-4): EAGVAQSPRYKIIEKRQSVAFWCNPISGHATLYWYQQILGQGPKLLIQFQNNGVVDDSQLPKDRFSAERLKGVDSTLKIQPAKLEDSAVYLCASSLEGRENFKNIQYFGAGTRLSVL.

The rearrangement links TRBV7-9 to TRBJ1-2, with D unresolved. Trimming removed 5 bases at V and 5 bases at J, with 6 bases between. CDR3 size: 11 residues. The germline CDR1 and CDR2 sequences are SEHNR and FQNEAQ (reference sequence). In nucleotides, the CDR3 is TGTGCCAGCAGCGGACTGTATGGCTACACCTTC. Its protein product is CASSGLYGYTF.

The rearrangement joins TRBV28 to TRBJ2-6, with 9 bases that match TRBD1. Germline V gene data show CDR1 as MDHEN and CDR2 as SYDVKM. The CDR3 totals 16 residues. V lost 5 bases to trimming and J lost 2 bases; unmatched junction nucleotides: 4. The CDR3 spells CASSTTGGAGANVLTF. CDR3 in DNA: TGTGCCAGCAGTACAACAGGGGGCGCTGGGGCCAACGTCCTGACTTTC.

This clonotype was counted ten times or more. The gene calls are TRBV12-3 or TRBV12-4 and TRBJ2-7; the D gene is possibly TRBD1 (6 bases). Between the trimmed V and J ends, which lost 4 bases and 8 bases, there was a span of 12 bases. The CDR3 loop spans 12 amino acids. Here the CDR3 DNA reads TGTGCCAGCAGTTCACAGGGTTTTAAGCAGTACTTC. The encoded protein is CASSSQGFKQYF.

The V and J genes are TRBV5-6 and TRBJ1-5, with TRBD1 identical over 10 bases. This CDR3 comprises 15 residues. Germline assignment: CDR1 SGHDT and CDR2 YYEEEE. J gave up 7 bases and V 3 bases, and 7 bases lay outside the gene matches. The CDR3 bases are TGTGCCAGCAGCTCCCGGGACAGGGGTGGCCAGCCCCAGCATTTT. Its translation: CASSSRDRGGQPQHF.

The gene calls are TRBV2 and TRBJ2-5; a weak D match, TRBD2 (5 bases). The CDR3 consists of 13 residues. Germline V gene sequence: CDR1 SNHLY, CDR2 FYNNEI. The ends were cut back, 2 bases at V and 7 bases at J, with 11 bases in the middle. The CDR3 DNA is TGTGCCAGCAGTGAAAGGCAGGAGGTGACCCAGTACTTC. Protein product: CASSERQEVTQYF.

The genes are TRBV29-1 and TRBJ1-1, with D unclear. V was clipped by 3 bases and J by 0 bases, with 8 bases between them. The V gene's germline CDR1 is SQVTM and CDR2 ANQGSEA. The CDR3 has 13 residues. CDR3 DNA sequence: TGCAGCGTTGAGAGGGTAATGAACACTGAAGCTTTCTTT. Encoded protein: CSVERVMNTEAFF.